Below, 6 T cell receptor beta chains from the same sample are listed, as sequenced in a study of cytomegalovirus exposure and HLA in healthy donors. PCR primers comprised 60 Vbeta and 13 Jbeta primers. The protocol was immunoSEQ multiplex PCR, while the TCRdb copy is restricted to in-frame clones and leaves out a portion. The sample includes about 190,000 clones, around 75% seen only once; the top ten take less than 2%. The sample comprised PBMCs. The receptors derive from a woman younger than 45 in good health and CMV-seronegative.

This clone turned up a few times. The rearrangement joins TRBV5-6 to TRBJ2-1; weak D call: TRBD2 (5 bases). Deletions cut 2 bases from V and 8 bases from J, with 17 bases between. From germline, CDR1 is SGHDT and CDR2 YYEEEE. This CDR3 spans 15 amino acids. CDR3 loop: CASSLLRGGSHEQFF. In DNA, the CDR3 is TGTGCCAGCAGCTTACTCCGGGGTGGATCCCATGAGCAGTTCTTC.

The rearrangement uses TRBV7-9 and TRBJ2-7; 8 positions agree with TRBD1. CDR1 and CDR2 (germline): SEHNR, FQNEAQ (reference sequence). CDR3 length: 14 residues. V lost 1 base to trimming and J lost 3 bases; unmatched junction nucleotides: 2. The CDR3 reads CASSLGDRYYEQYF. The CDR3 nucleotides are TGTGCCAGCAGCTTAGGGGACAGGTACTACGAGCAGTACTTC.

J is TRBJ1-3 and V is TRBV9, with D perhaps TRBD1 (6 bases). Germline-derived CDR1 and CDR2 are SGDLS and YYNGEE. The V end was cut by 3 bases, the J end by 3 bases, with 19 bases between. The CDR3 length is 17 residues. The CDR3 protein is CASSASPPKQGGNTIYF. The CDR3 nucleotides are TGTGCCAGCAGCGCCTCCCCCCCCAAACAGGGTGGAAACACCATATATTTT.

In this sample, this clone turned up once. The rearrangement links TRBV4-3 to TRBJ1-5; 8 bases are a match to TRBD1. The ends lost 4 bases at V and 0 bases at J; junction bases unmatched: 5. This CDR3 spans 16 amino acids. Germline V gene lookup returns CDR1 LGHNA and CDR2 YSLEER. The CDR3 loop is CASSLDRGGSNQPQHF. As DNA, the CDR3 is TGCGCCAGCAGCCTCGACAGGGGAGGTAGCAATCAGCCCCAGCATTTT.

V gene TRBV29-1 combines with J gene TRBJ2-7; D might be TRBD1 (6 bases). The CDR3 covers 14 residues. Germline lookup yields CDR1 SQVTM and CDR2 ANQGSEA. The V and J ends lost 3 bases and 3 bases respectively, with 15 bases between them. The CDR3 coding sequence is TGCAGCGTTGATAAAGACAGGTCAGGCTACGAGCAGTACTTC. It yields the protein CSVDKDRSGYEQYF.

The chain carries TRBV7-9 and TRBJ2-3; a weak D match, TRBD2 (6 bases). The CDR3 covers 13 residues. Trimming removed 5 bases from V and 6 bases from J, with 12 bases in between. Germline V gives CDR1 SEHNR, CDR2 FQNEAQ (reference sequence). CDR3 nucleotide sequence: TGTGCCAGCAGCCCCGCCCGGGGGGATACGCAGTATTTT. Encoded protein: CASSPARGDTQYF.